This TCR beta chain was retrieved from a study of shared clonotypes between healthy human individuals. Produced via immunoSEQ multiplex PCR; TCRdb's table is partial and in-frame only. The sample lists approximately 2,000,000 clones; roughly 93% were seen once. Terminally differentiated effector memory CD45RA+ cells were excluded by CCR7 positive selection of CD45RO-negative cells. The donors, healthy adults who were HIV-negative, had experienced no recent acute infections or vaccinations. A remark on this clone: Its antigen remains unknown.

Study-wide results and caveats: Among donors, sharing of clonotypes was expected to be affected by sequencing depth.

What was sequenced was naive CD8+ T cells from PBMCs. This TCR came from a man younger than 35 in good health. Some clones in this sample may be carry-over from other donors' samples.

For the CDR3, the DNA is TGTGCCAGCAGCGTAGAGCGCATTGCCTACGAGCAGTACTTC. The encoded protein is CASSVERIAYEQYF. V usage is TRBV9 and J usage is TRBJ2-7; the D is unclear. CDR3 length: 14 residues. V was shortened by 0 bases and J by 2 bases, with 9 bases between the two germline ends. Germline CDR1 and CDR2: SGDLS and YYNGEE.